Sequencing of this T cell receptor beta chain was carried out in a study of blood T cell repertoires in COVID-19. For the study at large: Italy, Spain and the United States were the sources of the convalescent and acute COVID-19 samples. T cells, B-cell-depleted T cells, or PBMCs supplied cDNA or gDNA.

Authors' data handling: Amplification from reference gene primers served as the basis for estimated nucleated cell counts. The protocol was immunoSEQ multiplex PCR, while the TCRdb copy is restricted to in-frame clones and leaves out a portion. Clone size and V and J calls were adopted from that table, with D and trimming inferred from the DNA. Seen here are around 250,000 clones, 86% observed once, and the top ten hold 3.6%. There are 17 residues in the CDR3. J gave up 4 bases and V 0 bases, and 10 bases lay outside the gene matches. The germline gives CDR1 LGHNA, CDR2 YNFKEQ. The sequenced sample was peripheral blood. This receptor was taken from a man aged 18 to 35 with active or convalescent COVID-19. The chain has TRBV4-2 and TRBJ2-3; 7 bases are shared with TRBD2. As DNA, the CDR3 is TGTGCCAGCAGCCAAGATATGACGGGAGGTCGATCAGATACGCAGTATTTT. It specifies CASSQDMTGGRSDTQYF.